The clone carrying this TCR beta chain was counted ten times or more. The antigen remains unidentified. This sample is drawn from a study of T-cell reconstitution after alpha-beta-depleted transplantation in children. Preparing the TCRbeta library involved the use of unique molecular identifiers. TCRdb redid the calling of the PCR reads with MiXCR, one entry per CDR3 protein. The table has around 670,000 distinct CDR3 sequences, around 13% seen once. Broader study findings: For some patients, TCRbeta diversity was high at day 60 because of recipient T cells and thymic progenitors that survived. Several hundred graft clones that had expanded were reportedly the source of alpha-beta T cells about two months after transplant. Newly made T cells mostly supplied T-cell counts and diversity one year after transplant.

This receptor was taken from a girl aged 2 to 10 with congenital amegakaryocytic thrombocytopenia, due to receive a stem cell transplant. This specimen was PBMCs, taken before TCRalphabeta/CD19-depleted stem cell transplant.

The CDR3 spells CSVQGVGADTQYF. CDR3 sequence (DNA): TGCAGCGTTCAAGGGGTCGGGGCAGATACGCAGTATTTT. The chain is built from TRBV29-1 and TRBJ2-3; D might be TRBD1 or TRBD2, each matching 5 bases. Trimming removed 5 bases at V and 4 bases at J, with 13 bases between. The CDR3 runs 13 residues. Germline V gene lookup returns CDR1 SQVTM and CDR2 ANQGSEA.